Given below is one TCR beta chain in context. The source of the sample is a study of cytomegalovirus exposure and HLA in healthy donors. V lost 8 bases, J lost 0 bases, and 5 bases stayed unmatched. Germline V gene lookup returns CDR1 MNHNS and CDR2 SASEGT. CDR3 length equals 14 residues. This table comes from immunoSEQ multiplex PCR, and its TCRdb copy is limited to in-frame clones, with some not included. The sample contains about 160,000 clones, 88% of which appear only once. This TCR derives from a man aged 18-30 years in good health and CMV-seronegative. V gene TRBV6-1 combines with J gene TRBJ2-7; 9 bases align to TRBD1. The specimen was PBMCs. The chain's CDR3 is CASSPDRGSYEQYF. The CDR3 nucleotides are TGTGCCAGCTCCCCGGACAGGGGCTCCTACGAGCAGTACTTC.